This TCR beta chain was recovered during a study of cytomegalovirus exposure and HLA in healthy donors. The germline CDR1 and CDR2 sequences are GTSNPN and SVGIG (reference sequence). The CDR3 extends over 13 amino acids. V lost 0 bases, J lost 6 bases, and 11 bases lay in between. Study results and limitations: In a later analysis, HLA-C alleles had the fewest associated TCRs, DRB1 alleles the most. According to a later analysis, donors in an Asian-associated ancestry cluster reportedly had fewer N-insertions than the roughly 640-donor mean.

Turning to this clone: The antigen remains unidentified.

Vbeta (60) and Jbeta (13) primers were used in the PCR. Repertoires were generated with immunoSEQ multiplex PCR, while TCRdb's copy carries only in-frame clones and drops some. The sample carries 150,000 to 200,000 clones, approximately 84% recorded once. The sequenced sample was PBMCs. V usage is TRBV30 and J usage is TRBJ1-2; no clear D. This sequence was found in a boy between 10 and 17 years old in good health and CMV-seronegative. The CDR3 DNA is TGTGCCTGGAGTGTGAGCGGAGCGGATGGCTACACCTTC. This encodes CAWSVSGADGYTF.